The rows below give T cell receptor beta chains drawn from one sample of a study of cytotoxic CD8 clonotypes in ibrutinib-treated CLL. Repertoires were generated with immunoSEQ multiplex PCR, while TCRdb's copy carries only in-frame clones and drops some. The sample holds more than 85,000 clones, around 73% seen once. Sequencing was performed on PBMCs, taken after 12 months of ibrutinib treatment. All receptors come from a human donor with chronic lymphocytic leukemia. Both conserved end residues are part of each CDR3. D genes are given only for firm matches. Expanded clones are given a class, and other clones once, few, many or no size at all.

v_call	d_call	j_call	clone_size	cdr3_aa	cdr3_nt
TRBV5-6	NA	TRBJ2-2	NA	CASSSLRPGELFF	TGTGCCAGCAGCAGCTTAAGACCCGGGGAGCTGTTTTTT
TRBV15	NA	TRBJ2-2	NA	CATSRDWGVNTGELFF	TGTGCCACCAGCAGAGATTGGGGAGTGAACACCGGGGAGCTGTTTTTT
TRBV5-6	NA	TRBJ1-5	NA	CASSLYAGTLNQPQHF	TGTGCCAGCAGCTTATACGCAGGGACTTTGAATCAGCCCCAGCATTTT
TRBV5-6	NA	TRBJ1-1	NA	CASSFQGDKNTEAFF	TGTGCCAGCAGCTTTCAAGGGGACAAGAACACTGAAGCTTTCTTT
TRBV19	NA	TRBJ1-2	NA	CASNTGHRSAYGYTF	TGTGCCAGTAATACGGGACACAGGTCCGCCTATGGCTACACCTTC
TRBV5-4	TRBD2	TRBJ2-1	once	CASSLTSGGKANEQFF	TGTGCCAGCAGCCTGACTAGCGGGGGGAAAGCTAATGAGCAGTTCTTC
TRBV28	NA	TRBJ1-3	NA	CASSSSFGNTIYF	TGTGCCAGCAGTTCATCATTTGGAAACACCATATATTTT
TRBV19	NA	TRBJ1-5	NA	CASSMQGNQPQHF	TGTGCCAGTAGTATGCAGGGGAATCAGCCCCAGCATTTT
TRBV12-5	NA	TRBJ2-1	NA	CASGPGRGVGNEQFF	TGTGCTAGTGGCCCGGGCAGGGGGGTTGGGAATGAGCAGTTCTTC
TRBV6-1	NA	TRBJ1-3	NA	CATRSGNTIYF	TGTGCCACACGTAGCGGAAACACCATATATTTT
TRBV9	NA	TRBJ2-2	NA	CASSVILNTGELFF	TGTGCCAGCAGCGTCATCTTGAACACCGGGGAGCTGTTTTTT
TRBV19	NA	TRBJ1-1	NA	CATSSGPGRMNTEAFF	TGTGCCACCAGTAGCGGTCCAGGGAGGATGAACACTGAAGCTTTCTTT
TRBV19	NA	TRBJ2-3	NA	CASSIESGTQYF	TGTGCCAGTAGTATAGAGTCCGGTACGCAGTATTTT
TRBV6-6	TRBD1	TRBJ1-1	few	CASTGQGAMNTEAFF	TGTGCCAGCACTGGACAGGGAGCTATGAACACTGAAGCTTTCTTT
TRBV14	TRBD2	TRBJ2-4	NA	CASKELSGGAKHGKNIQYF	TGTGCCAGCAAGGAGCTAAGCGGGGGGGCCAAGCATGGCAAAAACATTCAGTACTTC
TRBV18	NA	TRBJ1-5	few	CASSPSGGNQPQHF	TGTGCCAGCTCACCCTCTGGTGGAAATCAGCCCCAGCATTTT
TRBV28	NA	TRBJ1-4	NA	CASSLWGATNEKLFF	TGTGCCAGCAGTTTATGGGGGGCAACTAATGAAAAACTGTTTTTT
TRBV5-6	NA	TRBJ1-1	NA	CASSLGVAREAFF	TGTGCCAGCAGCTTGGGCGTTGCCCGTGAAGCTTTCTTT